The source of this T cell receptor beta chain is a study of shared clonotypes between healthy human individuals. Assay: immunoSEQ multiplex PCR; the TCRdb copy retains only in-frame clones and omits some. The sample yields 950,000 to 1,100,000 clones, more than 65% seen once. The sample holds a few counts of this clone. Looked up from germline, CDR1 is WNHNN and CDR2 is SYGVQD (reference sequence). The CDR3 runs to 13 residues. V dropped 3 bases and J dropped 4 bases, with 6 bases sitting between them. Sequenced: memory CD4+ T cells sorted from blood. Subset indicated: CD45RA-negative fraction. The chain carries TRBV10-1 and TRBJ2-2; D call uncertain. This sequence originates from a young man in good health. For the CDR3, the DNA is TGCGCCAGCAGTGACCCCGGCACCGGGGAGCTGTTTTTT. Its protein is CASSDPGTGELFF.